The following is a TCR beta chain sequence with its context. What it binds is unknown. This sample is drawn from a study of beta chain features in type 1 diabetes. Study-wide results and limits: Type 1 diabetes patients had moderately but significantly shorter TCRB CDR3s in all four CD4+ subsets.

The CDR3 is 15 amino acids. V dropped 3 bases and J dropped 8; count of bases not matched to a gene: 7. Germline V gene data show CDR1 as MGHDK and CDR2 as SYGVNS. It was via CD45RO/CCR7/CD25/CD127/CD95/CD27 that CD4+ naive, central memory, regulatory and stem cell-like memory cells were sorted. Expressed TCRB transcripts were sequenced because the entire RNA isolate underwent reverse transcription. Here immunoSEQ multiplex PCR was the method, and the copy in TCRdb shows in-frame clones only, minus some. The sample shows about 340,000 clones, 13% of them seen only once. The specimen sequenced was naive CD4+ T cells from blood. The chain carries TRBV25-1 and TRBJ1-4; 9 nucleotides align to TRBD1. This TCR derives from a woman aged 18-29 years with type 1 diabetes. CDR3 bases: TGTGCCAGCAGTGATCCCGGGACAGGGAACGAAAAACTGTTTTTT. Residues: CASSDPGTGNEKLFF.